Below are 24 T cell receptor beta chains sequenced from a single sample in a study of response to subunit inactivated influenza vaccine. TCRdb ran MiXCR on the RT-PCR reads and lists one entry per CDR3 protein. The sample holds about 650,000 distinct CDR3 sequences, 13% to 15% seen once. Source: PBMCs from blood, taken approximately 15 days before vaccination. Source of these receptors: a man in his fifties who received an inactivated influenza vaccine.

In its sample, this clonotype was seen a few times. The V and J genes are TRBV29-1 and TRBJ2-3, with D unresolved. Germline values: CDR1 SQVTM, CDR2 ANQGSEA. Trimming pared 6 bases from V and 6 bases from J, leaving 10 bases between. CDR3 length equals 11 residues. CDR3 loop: CSVARADTQYF. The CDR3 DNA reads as TGCAGCGTAGCTAGGGCTGATACGCAGTATTTT.

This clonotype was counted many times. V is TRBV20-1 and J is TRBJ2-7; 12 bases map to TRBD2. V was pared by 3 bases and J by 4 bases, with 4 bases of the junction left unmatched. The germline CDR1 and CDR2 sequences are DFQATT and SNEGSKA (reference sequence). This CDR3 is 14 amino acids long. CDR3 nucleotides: TGCAGTGCTAGTGCCGGGACTAGCGGGTACGAGCAGTACTTC. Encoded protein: CSASAGTSGYEQYF.

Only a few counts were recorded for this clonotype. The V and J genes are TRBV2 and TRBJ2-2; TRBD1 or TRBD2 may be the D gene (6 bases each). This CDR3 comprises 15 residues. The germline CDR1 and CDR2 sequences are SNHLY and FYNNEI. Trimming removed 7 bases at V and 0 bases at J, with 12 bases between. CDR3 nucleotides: TGTGCCAGCACTAGGGGGGCAGCGAACACCGGGGAGCTGTTTTTT. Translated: CASTRGAANTGELFF.

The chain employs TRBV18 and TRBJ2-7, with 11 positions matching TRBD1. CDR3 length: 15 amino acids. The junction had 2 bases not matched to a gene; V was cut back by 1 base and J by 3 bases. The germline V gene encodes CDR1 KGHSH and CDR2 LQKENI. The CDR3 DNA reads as TGTGCCAGCTCACCACGGACAGGGGGCGGCTACGAGCAGTACTTC. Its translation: CASSPRTGGGYEQYF. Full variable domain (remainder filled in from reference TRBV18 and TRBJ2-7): NAGVMQNPRHLVRRRGQEARLRCSPMKGHSHVYWYRQLPEEGLKFMVYLQKENIIDESGMPKERFSAEFPKEGPSILRIQQVVRGDSAAYFCASSPRTGGGYEQYFGPGTRLTVT.

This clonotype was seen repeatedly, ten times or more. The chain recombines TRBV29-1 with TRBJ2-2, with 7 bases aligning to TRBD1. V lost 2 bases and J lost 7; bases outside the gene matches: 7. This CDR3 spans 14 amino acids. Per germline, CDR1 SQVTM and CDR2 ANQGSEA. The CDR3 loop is CSVEQGVGNGELFF. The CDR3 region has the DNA TGCAGCGTTGAACAGGGGGTAGGGAACGGGGAGCTGTTTTTT.

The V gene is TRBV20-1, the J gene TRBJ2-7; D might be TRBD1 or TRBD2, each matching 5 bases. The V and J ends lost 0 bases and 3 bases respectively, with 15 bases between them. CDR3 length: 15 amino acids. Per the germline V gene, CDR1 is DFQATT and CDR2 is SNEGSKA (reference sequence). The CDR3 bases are TGCAGTGCTAGAGAGGGGCGGATTGGAGGCTACGAGCAGTACTTC. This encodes CSAREGRIGGYEQYF.

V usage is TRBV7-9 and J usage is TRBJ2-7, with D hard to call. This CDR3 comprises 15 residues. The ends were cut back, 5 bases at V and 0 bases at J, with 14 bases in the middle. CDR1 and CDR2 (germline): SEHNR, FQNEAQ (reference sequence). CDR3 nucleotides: TGTGCCAGCAGCGGGTCAGGTGCAGTCTCCTACGAGCAGTACTTC. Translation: CASSGSGAVSYEQYF.

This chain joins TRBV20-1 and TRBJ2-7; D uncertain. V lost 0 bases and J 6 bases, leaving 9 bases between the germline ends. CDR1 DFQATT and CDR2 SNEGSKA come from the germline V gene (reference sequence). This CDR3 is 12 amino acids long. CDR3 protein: CSARDGIGEQYF. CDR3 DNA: TGCAGTGCTAGAGATGGCATAGGCGAGCAGTACTTC.

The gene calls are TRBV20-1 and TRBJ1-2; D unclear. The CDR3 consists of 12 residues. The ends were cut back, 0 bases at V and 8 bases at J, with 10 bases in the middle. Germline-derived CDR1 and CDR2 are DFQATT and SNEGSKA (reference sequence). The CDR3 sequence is CSARDTQRGYTF. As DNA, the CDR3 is TGCAGTGCTAGAGATACACAAAGGGGCTACACCTTC.

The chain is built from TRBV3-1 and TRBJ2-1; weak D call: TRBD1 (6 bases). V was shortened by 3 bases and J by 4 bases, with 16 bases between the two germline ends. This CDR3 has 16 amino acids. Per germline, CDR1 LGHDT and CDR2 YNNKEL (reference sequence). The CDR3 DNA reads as TGTGCCAGCAGCCATTCAGTCAGGGGAAGATACAATGAGCAGTTCTTC. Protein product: CASSHSVRGRYNEQFF.

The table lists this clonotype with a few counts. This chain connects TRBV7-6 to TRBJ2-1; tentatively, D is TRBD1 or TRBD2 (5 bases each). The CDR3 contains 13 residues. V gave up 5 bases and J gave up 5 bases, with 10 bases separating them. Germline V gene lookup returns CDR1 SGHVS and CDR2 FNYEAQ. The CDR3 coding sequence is TGTGCCAGCAGCCGTCTGGGGGACAATGAGCAGTTCTTC. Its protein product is CASSRLGDNEQFF.

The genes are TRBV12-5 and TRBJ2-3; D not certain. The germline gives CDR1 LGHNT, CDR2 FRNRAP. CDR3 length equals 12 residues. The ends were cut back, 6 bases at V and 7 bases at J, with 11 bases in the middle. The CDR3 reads CASGERPHTQYF. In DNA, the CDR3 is TGTGCTAGTGGCGAGAGGCCCCATACGCAGTATTTT.

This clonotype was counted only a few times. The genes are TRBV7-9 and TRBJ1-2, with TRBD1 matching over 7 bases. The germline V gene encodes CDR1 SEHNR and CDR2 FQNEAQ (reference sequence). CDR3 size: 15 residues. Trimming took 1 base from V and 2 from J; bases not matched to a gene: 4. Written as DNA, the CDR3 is TGTGCCAGCAGCTTAGGAGGGGGCGCGAACTATGGCTACACCTTC. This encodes CASSLGGGANYGYTF.

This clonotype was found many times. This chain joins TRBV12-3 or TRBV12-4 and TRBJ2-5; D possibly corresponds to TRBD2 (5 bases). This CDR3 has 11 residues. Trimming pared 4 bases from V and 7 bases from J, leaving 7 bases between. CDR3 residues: CASSSGGTQYF. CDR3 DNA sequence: TGTGCCAGCAGTTCAGGAGGGACCCAGTACTTC.

CDR3 DNA sequence: TGTGCCACCAGCGGCAAGGGAACTAACTATGGCTACACCTTC. This codes for CATSGKGTNYGYTF. This chain links TRBV15 with TRBJ1-2; D not certain. CDR1 LNHNV and CDR2 YYDKDF come from the germline V gene (reference sequence). Trimming left V 5 bases short and J 0 bases short, with 10 bases between. CDR3 size: 14 residues.

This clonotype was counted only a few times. The CDR3 nucleotides read TGCGCCAGCAGTAAATACTATACCGGGACAGGGGTTTCCCGGATTCAGTACTTC. Translating it yields CASSKYYTGTGVSRIQYF. This chain links TRBV5-1 with TRBJ2-4, with 10 bases identical to TRBD1. The ends lost 5 bases at V and 10 bases at J; junction bases unmatched: 21. Germline CDR1 reads SGHRS; CDR2 reads YFSETQ. The CDR3 contains 18 residues.

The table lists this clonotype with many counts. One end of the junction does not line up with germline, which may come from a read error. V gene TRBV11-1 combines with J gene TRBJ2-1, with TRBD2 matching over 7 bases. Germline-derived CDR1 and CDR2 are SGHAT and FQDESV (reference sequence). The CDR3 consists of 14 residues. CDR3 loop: CASSLGLVNNEQFF. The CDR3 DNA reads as TGTGCCAGCAGTTTAGGACTAGTGAACAATGAGCAGTTCTTC.

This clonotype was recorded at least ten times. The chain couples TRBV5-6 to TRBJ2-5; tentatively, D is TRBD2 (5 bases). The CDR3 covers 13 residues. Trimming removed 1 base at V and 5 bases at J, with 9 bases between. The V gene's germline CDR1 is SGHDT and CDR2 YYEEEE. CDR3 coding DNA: TGTGCCAGCAGCTTGATTCTAGCTGAGACCCAGTACTTC. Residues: CASSLILAETQYF.

The CDR3 DNA follows: TGTGCCAGCAGTTCGACAGGTTACGCTGGGGCCAACGTCCTGACTTTC. It encodes CASSSTGYAGANVLTF. The genes are TRBV6-5 and TRBJ2-6; weak D call: TRBD1 (6 bases). CDR3 size: 16 residues. CDR1 and CDR2 from the germline V gene are MNHEY and SVGAGI. The V end lost 4 bases, the J end lost 2 bases, and 12 bases lay between the germline ends.

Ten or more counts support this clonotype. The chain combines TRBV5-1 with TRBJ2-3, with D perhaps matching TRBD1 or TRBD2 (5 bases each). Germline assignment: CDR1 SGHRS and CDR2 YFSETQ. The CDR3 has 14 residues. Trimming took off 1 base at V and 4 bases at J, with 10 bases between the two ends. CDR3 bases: TGCGCCAGCAGCTTGTCGGTGGGGGCAGATACGCAGTATTTT. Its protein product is CASSLSVGADTQYF.

Written as DNA, the CDR3 is TGTGCCAGCAGCTTGGCTCCTTTGCCCCTCTCTGGGGCCAACGTCCTGACTTTC. It is translated as CASSLAPLPLSGANVLTF. The chain is built from TRBV5-5 and TRBJ2-6, with D uncertain. The CDR3 totals 18 residues. CDR1 is SGHKS and CDR2 is YYEKEE in the germline V gene (reference sequence). V lost 0 bases to trimming and J lost 0 bases, with 13 bases between them.

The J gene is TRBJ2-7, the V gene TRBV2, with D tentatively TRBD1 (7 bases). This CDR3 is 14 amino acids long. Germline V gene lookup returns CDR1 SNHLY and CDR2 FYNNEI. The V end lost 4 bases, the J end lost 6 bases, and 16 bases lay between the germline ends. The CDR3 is CASSAAPGGGEQYF. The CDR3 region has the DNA TGTGCCAGCAGTGCGGCTCCAGGGGGAGGCGAGCAGTACTTC.

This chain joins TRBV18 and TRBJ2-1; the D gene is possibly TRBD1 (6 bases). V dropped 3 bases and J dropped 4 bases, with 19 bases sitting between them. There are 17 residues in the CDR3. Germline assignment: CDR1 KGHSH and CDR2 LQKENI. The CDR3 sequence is CASSPPLGGDGYNEQFF. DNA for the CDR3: TGTGCCAGCTCACCCCCCTTAGGGGGAGATGGGTACAATGAGCAGTTCTTC.

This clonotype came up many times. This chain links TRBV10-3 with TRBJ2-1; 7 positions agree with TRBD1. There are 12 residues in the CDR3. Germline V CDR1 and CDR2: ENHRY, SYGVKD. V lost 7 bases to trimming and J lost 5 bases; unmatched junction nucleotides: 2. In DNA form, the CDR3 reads TGTGCCATCACAGGGGGAAACAATGAGCAGTTCTTC. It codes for CAITGGNNEQFF.